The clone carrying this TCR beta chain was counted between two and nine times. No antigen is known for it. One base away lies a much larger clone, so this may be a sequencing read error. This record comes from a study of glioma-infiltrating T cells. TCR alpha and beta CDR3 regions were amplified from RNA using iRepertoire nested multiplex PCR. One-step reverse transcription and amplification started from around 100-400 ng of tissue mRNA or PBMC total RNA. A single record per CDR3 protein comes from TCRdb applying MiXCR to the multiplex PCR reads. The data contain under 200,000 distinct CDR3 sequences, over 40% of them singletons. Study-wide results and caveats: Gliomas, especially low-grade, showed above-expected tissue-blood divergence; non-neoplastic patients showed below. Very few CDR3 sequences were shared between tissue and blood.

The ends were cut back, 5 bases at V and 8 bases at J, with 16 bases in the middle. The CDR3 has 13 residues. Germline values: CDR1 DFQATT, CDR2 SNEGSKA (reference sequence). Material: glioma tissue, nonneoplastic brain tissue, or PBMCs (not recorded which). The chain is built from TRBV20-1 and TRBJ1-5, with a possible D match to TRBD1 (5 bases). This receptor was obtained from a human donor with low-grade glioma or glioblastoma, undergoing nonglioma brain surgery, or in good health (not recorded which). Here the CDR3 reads CSADPGRNKPQHF. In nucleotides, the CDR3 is TGCAGTGCTGATCCAGGGAGGAATAAGCCCCAGCATTTT.